Below, 25 T cell receptor beta chains from the same sample are listed, as sequenced in a study of blood T cell repertoires in COVID-19. Repertoires were generated with immunoSEQ multiplex PCR, while TCRdb's copy carries only in-frame clones and drops some. The data show 250,000 or so clones, 84% seen once. Sequencing used peripheral blood. Receptors were obtained from a man aged 45-60 years with acute or convalescent COVID-19.

The rearrangement links TRBV6-1 to TRBJ1-2; TRBD1 might be the D (6 bases). Trimming took 2 bases from V and 4 from J, leaving 8 bases between them. Per germline, CDR1 MNHNS and CDR2 SASEGT. The CDR3 runs to 13 residues. The chain's CDR3 is CASSETGIYGYTF. Here the CDR3 DNA reads TGTGCCAGCAGTGAAACAGGGATCTATGGCTACACCTTC.

The rearrangement uses TRBV5-1 and TRBJ2-5, with 10 nucleotides matching TRBD2. Germline values: CDR1 SGHRS, CDR2 YFSETQ. The CDR3 runs 16 residues. V lost 2 bases and J lost 5; bases outside the gene matches: 9. The CDR3 reads CASSLRASGSKETQYF. As DNA, the CDR3 is TGCGCCAGCAGCTTAAGGGCTAGCGGGAGTAAGGAGACCCAGTACTTC.

This sequence joins TRBV10-2 and TRBJ1-6; TRBD1 agrees at 8 bases. V shed 6 bases and J 10 bases; nucleotides not matched to a gene: 5. Germline V CDR1 and CDR2: WSHSY, SAAADI. CDR3 length: 13 amino acids. The CDR3, as DNA: TGCGCCAGCAGCGACAGGGGAGGATCACCCCTCCACTTT. Translated: CASSDRGGSPLHF.

This clone was recorded only once. V is TRBV4-1 and J is TRBJ1-5, with 7 bases lining up with TRBD1. This CDR3 spans 17 amino acids. Trimming at V came to 0 bases and at J to 2 bases, leaving 7 bases not matched to a gene. Germline loops: CDR1 MGHRA, CDR2 YSYEKL. The CDR3 DNA reads as TGCGCCAGCAGCCAAGATTTAAGGACAGGACGCAATCAGCCCCAGCATTTT. Encoded protein: CASSQDLRTGRNQPQHF.

This clone was picked up a small number of times. The V gene is TRBV3-1 (or the pseudogene TRBV3-2), the J gene TRBJ1-4; D unclear. V dropped 3 bases and J dropped 4 bases, with 3 bases sitting between them. The CDR3 is 12 amino acids. Germline CDR1 is LGHDT and CDR2 is YNNKEL (reference sequence). The CDR3 reads CASSQYNEKLFF. DNA for the CDR3: TGTGCCAGCAGCCAGTATAATGAAAAACTGTTTTTT.

The J gene is TRBJ2-1, the V gene TRBV6-1; 9 bases line up with TRBD2. The junction had 10 bases not matched to a gene; V was cut back by 1 base and J by 6 bases. CDR1 MNHNS and CDR2 SASEGT come from the germline V gene. The CDR3 has 17 residues. The CDR3 region is CASSEGVAGAAGNEQFF. The CDR3 nucleotides are TGTGCCAGCAGTGAAGGGGTAGCGGGGGCCGCAGGCAATGAGCAGTTCTTC.

The chain employs TRBV15 and TRBJ2-7, with TRBD2 matching 7 bases. Germline CDR1 and CDR2: LNHNV and YYDKDF (reference sequence). Unmatched junction bases numbered 3, after V lost 0 bases and J lost 4 bases. The CDR3 is 14 residues long. The CDR3 DNA reads as TGTGCCACCAGCAGAGATCTCGGGGGGTACGAGCAGTACTTC. It translates to CATSRDLGGYEQYF. Using reference TRBV15 and TRBJ2-7 for the parts outside the CDR3, the full variable domain is DAMVIQNPRYQVTQFGKPVTLSCSQTLNHNVMYWYQQKSSQAPKLLFHYYDKDFNNEADTPDNFQSRRPNTSFCFLDIRSPGLGDTAMYLCATSRDLGGYEQYFGPGTRLTVT.

The genes are TRBV9 and TRBJ2-3; perhaps TRBD1 as D (5 bases). Germline values: CDR1 SGDLS, CDR2 YYNGEE. The V end was cut by 3 bases, the J end by 2 bases, with 7 bases between. The length of the CDR3 is 13 residues. The CDR3 is CASSADNTDTQYF. The CDR3 DNA is TGTGCCAGCAGCGCGGACAACACAGATACGCAGTATTTT.

This clone was seen more than once but under ten times. The chain combines TRBV14 with TRBJ2-3; 10 bases agree with TRBD2. After removal of 1 base from V and 4 bases from J, the junction contained 5 bases not matched to a gene. Germline-derived CDR1 and CDR2 are SGHDN and FVKESK. The CDR3 totals 16 residues. CDR3 residues: CASSQVASGGADTQYF. In nucleotides, the CDR3 is TGTGCCAGCAGCCAAGTAGCAAGCGGGGGGGCAGATACGCAGTATTTT.

The V call is TRBV20-1, the J call TRBJ2-5; 7 bases map to TRBD1. The V gene's germline CDR1 is DFQATT and CDR2 SNEGSKA (reference sequence). This CDR3 has 13 residues. Losses at the gene ends were 3 bases for V and 4 bases for J; bases not matched to a gene: 5. The chain's CDR3 is CSASRQGRETQYF. CDR3 bases: TGCAGTGCTAGTAGACAGGGTCGAGAGACCCAGTACTTC.

V gene TRBV13 combines with J gene TRBJ2-2; 12 nucleotides agree with TRBD2. V was pared by 5 bases and J by 5 bases, with 12 bases of the junction left unmatched. Germline lookup yields CDR1 PRHDT and CDR2 FYEKMQ (reference sequence). The CDR3 consists of 18 residues. The CDR3 DNA follows: TGTGCCAGCAGCCCAGGGACTAGCGGGCCGTATCTGACCGGGGAGCTGTTTTTT. It is translated as CASSPGTSGPYLTGELFF.

The rearrangement joins TRBV4-2 to TRBJ2-7; no definite D call. Germline V gene data show CDR1 as LGHNA and CDR2 as YNFKEQ. This CDR3 has 17 residues. V was trimmed by 0 bases and J by 0 bases, leaving 15 bases between them. The CDR3 loop reads CASSQESTRRSSYEQYF. CDR3 bases: TGTGCCAGCAGCCAAGAATCGACCAGGCGAAGCTCCTACGAGCAGTACTTC.

The chain has TRBV7-2 and TRBJ2-1; 9 nucleotides align to TRBD2. CDR1 and CDR2 from the germline V gene are SGHTA and FQGNSA. The CDR3 contains 16 residues. J gave up 7 bases and V 2 bases, and 9 bases lay outside the gene matches. CDR3 nucleotide sequence: TGTGCCAGCAGCTTATATGGCGGGGGGGCCTGGAATGAGCAGTTCTTC. Protein sequence: CASSLYGGGAWNEQFF.

The rearrangement uses TRBV4-2 and TRBJ2-5; 12 positions match TRBD2. This CDR3 spans 18 amino acids. CDR1 and CDR2 (germline): LGHNA, YNFKEQ. The J segment lost 4 bases and the V segment lost 3 bases, leaving 12 bases of the junction unmatched. CDR3 sequence (DNA): TGTGCCAGCAGCCACCTCCAAGGGGGACTAGCGGGTCCAGAGACCCAGTACTTC. Translation: CASSHLQGGLAGPETQYF.

V and J are TRBV25-1 and TRBJ2-7, with D maybe TRBD1 (6 bases). Germline CDR1 and CDR2: MGHDK and SYGVNS. With 1 base removed from V and 2 bases from J, the gap between germline ends came to 18 bases. CDR3 length: 17 amino acids. This CDR3 is CASSEFRGRDQPYEQYF. The CDR3 nucleotides read TGTGCCAGCAGTGAATTCAGGGGAAGGGATCAACCCTACGAGCAGTACTTC.

This clone was seen only once. V usage is TRBV4-2 and J usage is TRBJ1-4, with 12 bases identical to TRBD1. Germline CDR1 LGHNA, CDR2 YNFKEQ. V was pared by 1 base and J by 8 bases, with 11 bases of the junction left unmatched. This CDR3 region has 18 residues. The CDR3 DNA reads as TGTGCCAGCAGCCAAGCCGGGACAGGGGGCGCATTGCGCGAAAAACTGTTTTTT. It translates to CASSQAGTGGALREKLFF.

The rearrangement links TRBV2 to TRBJ2-5, with 8 bases matching TRBD2. Trimming removed 2 bases from V and 4 bases from J; junction bases left unmatched: 6. The CDR3 extends over 15 amino acids. The V gene's germline CDR1 is SNHLY and CDR2 FYNNEI. CDR3 region: CASSEPVAGRETQYF. DNA for the CDR3: TGTGCCAGCAGTGAACCAGTAGCGGGACGAGAGACCCAGTACTTC.

This chain uses TRBV27 with TRBJ2-2; possible D gene TRBD1, 5 bases. V gave up 3 bases and J gave up 9 bases, with 14 bases separating them. This CDR3 spans 14 amino acids. CDR1 is MNHEY and CDR2 is SMNVEV in the germline V gene (reference sequence). The CDR3 loop reads CASSFLGVPRELFF. The CDR3 DNA is TGTGCCAGCAGTTTTTTAGGGGTTCCCCGGGAGCTGTTTTTT.

J is TRBJ2-1 and V is TRBV18, with D uncertain. This CDR3 spans 15 amino acids. With 3 bases removed from V and 0 bases from J, the gap between germline ends came to 9 bases. CDR1 is KGHSH, CDR2 LQKENI, per germline. The chain's CDR3 is CASSPAKNSYNEQFF. The CDR3 DNA is TGTGCCAGCTCACCTGCTAAAAACTCCTACAATGAGCAGTTCTTC.

As DNA, the CDR3 is TGTGCCAGCAGTGCCTGGGGGCCCCTGGAGCAGTACTTC. Amino acids: CASSAWGPLEQYF. J is TRBJ2-7 and V is TRBV27; maybe TRBD1 (6 bases). CDR1 is MNHEY and CDR2 is SMNVEV in the germline V gene (reference sequence). The V end was cut by 5 bases, the J end by 7 bases, with 15 bases between. The CDR3 has 13 amino acids.

Only one count was recorded for this clone. The chain recombines TRBV10-3 with TRBJ2-1; possible D gene TRBD2, 6 bases. V shed 6 bases and J shed 7 bases, with 13 bases lying between them. This CDR3 contains 13 residues. Germline V gene lookup returns CDR1 ENHRY and CDR2 SYGVKD. CDR3 region: CAISKTGGNEQFF. CDR3 nucleotides: TGTGCCATCAGCAAAACTGGGGGGAATGAGCAGTTCTTC.

The V and J genes are TRBV4-2 and TRBJ2-1; 10 positions match TRBD2. Germline CDR1 and CDR2: LGHNA and YNFKEQ. V lost 1 base and J lost 4; bases outside the gene matches: 7. This CDR3 contains 17 residues. The chain's CDR3 is CASSQVTSGNVYNEQFF. In nucleotides, the CDR3 is TGTGCCAGCAGCCAAGTCACTAGCGGGAATGTTTACAATGAGCAGTTCTTC.

The J gene is TRBJ1-5, the V gene TRBV14; D call uncertain. The CDR3 is 12 amino acids. V was pared by 4 bases and J by 9 bases, with 10 bases between. Germline CDR1 is SGHDN and CDR2 is FVKESK. The CDR3 DNA reads TGTGCCAGCAGCCTTGGTACTCGGCCCCAGCATTTT. Protein product: CASSLGTRPQHF.

The chain has TRBV6-5 and TRBJ2-6; D possibly corresponds to TRBD1 (5 bases). V lost 6 bases to trimming and J lost 4 bases, with 7 bases between them. CDR3 length: 13 amino acids. CDR1 MNHEY and CDR2 SVGAGI come from the germline V gene. The CDR3 nucleotides are TGTGCCAGCAGGACAGCCGGGGCCAACGTCCTGACTTTC. Translating it yields CASRTAGANVLTF.

This clone turned up a few times. The chain employs TRBV27 and TRBJ1-2; D gene ambiguous. V gave up 0 bases and J gave up 4 bases, with 12 bases separating them. The germline CDR1 and CDR2 sequences are MNHEY and SMNVEV (reference sequence). The CDR3 length is 15 residues. The DNA of the CDR3 is TGTGCCAGCAGTTTATCGGAGGGAGGAAGCTATGGCTACACCTTC. This sequence encodes CASSLSEGGSYGYTF.